These 8 T cell receptor beta chains were all obtained from the same sample, sequenced in a study of OX40 agonist ivuxolimab in advanced cancers. The data were produced by immunoSEQ multiplex PCR, yet TCRdb's version contains in-frame clones alone and is incomplete. Seen here are 84,000 or so clones, 84% observed once, and the top ten hold roughly 2.7%. Sequencing was performed on CD4+ or CD8+ T cells sorted from blood, taken in a trial of the OX40 agonist ivuxolimab. Receptor source: an adult with an advanced solid tumor such as melanoma, head and neck, liver or kidney cancer.

This chain uses TRBV28 with TRBJ2-6, with TRBD1 as a possible D gene (5 bases). CDR1 is MDHEN, CDR2 SYDVKM, per germline. There are 15 residues in the CDR3. Trimming pared 5 bases from V and 0 bases from J, leaving 8 bases between. The DNA of the CDR3 is TGTGCCAGCAGTGTCGACAGCTCTGGGGCCAACGTCCTGACTTTC. Translating it yields CASSVDSSGANVLTF.

The rearrangement joins TRBV28 to TRBJ2-5, with D perhaps matching TRBD1 (5 bases). The CDR3 has 17 residues. The germline V gene has CDR1 MDHEN and CDR2 SYDVKM. V was clipped by 5 bases and J by 2 bases, with 21 bases between them. The CDR3 loop reads CASSHNPKTALQETQYF. CDR3 sequence (DNA): TGTGCCAGCAGTCACAACCCGAAGACAGCACTACAAGAGACCCAGTACTTC.

The chain recombines TRBV19 with TRBJ2-3; TRBD1 matches at 12 bases. The V gene's germline CDR1 is LNHDA and CDR2 SQIVND (reference sequence). J lost 0 bases, V lost 7 bases, and 8 bases had no gene match. The CDR3 contains 17 residues. The CDR3 sequence is CASMGTGGQSSTDTQYF. Written as DNA, the CDR3 is TGTGCCAGTATGGGGACAGGGGGCCAATCTAGCACAGATACGCAGTATTTT.

J is TRBJ2-2 and V is TRBV9; 14 positions match TRBD2. The germline gives CDR1 SGDLS, CDR2 YYNGEE. V was pared by 8 bases and J by 0 bases, with 9 bases of the junction left unmatched. The CDR3 has 18 residues. CDR3 sequence: CASGRTSGGLANTGELFF. In DNA, the CDR3 is TGTGCCAGTGGCCGGACTAGCGGGGGGCTAGCGAACACCGGGGAGCTGTTTTTT.

This clone was observed a handful of times. V and J are TRBV18 and TRBJ1-1; TRBD1 matches at 7 bases. CDR3 length equals 14 residues. Germline CDR1 and CDR2: KGHSH and LQKENI. The V and J ends lost 4 bases and 3 bases, in that order; junction bases with no gene match: 5. CDR3 amino acids: CASSQTGADTEAFF. CDR3 DNA: TGTGCCAGCTCACAAACAGGGGCGGACACTGAAGCTTTCTTT.

This clone has just a few counts. The chain carries TRBV5-5 and TRBJ2-3; D is possibly TRBD1 or TRBD2 (5 bases each). This CDR3 spans 14 amino acids. CDR1 and CDR2 from the germline V gene are SGHKS and YYEKEE (reference sequence). The V gene lost 4 bases and the J gene lost 2 bases, with 11 bases spanning the gap. CDR3 sequence reads: CASSPGPYTDTQYF. Written as DNA, the CDR3 is TGTGCCAGCAGCCCGGGACCCTACACAGATACGCAGTATTTT.

The chain links TRBV27 to TRBJ2-4, with 8 bases fitting TRBD1. The V segment lost 0 bases and the J segment 8 bases; nucleotides outside the gene matches: 0. This CDR3 contains 13 residues. Germline V gene sequence: CDR1 MNHEY, CDR2 SMNVEV (reference sequence). The CDR3 loop reads CASSLSQGDIQYF. The CDR3 coding sequence is TGTGCCAGCAGTTTATCACAGGGGGACATTCAGTACTTC.

The V gene is TRBV6-5, the J gene TRBJ2-7; 11 bases are shared with TRBD1. This CDR3 spans 15 amino acids. CDR1 is MNHEY and CDR2 is SVGAGI in the germline V gene. The J segment lost 3 bases and the V segment lost 5 bases, leaving 6 bases of the junction unmatched. The chain's CDR3 is CASSDYGTGGYEQYV. The CDR3 DNA reads TGTGCCAGCAGTGACTACGGGACAGGGGGCTACGAGCAGTACGTC.